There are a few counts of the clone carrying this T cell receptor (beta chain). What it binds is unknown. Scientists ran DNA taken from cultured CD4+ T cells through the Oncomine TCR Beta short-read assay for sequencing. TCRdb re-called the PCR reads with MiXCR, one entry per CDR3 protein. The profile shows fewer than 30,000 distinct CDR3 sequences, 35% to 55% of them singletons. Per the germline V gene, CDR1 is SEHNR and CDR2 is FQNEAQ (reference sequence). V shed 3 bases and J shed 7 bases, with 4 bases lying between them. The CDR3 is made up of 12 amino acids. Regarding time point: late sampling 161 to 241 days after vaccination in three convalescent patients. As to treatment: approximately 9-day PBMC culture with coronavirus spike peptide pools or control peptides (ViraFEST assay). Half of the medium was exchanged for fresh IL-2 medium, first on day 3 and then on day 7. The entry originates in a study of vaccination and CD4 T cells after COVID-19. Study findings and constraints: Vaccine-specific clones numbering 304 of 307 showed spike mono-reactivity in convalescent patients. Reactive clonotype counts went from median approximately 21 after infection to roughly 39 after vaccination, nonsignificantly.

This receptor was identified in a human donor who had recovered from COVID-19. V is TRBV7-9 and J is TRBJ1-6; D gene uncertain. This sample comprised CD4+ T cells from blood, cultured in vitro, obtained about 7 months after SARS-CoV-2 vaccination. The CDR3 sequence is CASSFRNSPLHF. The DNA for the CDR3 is TGTGCCAGCAGCTTCCGGAATTCACCCCTCCACTTT.